The clone carrying this T cell receptor (beta chain) was seen many times. Noted time point: newly diagnosed GD, antithyroid drugs for less than 3 months. PBMC-extracted RNA yielded the TCR library. The CDR3 covers 16 residues. Losses at the gene ends were 3 bases for V and 5 bases for J; bases not matched to a gene: 9. CDR1 DFQATT and CDR2 SNEGSKA come from the germline V gene (reference sequence). This record belongs to a study of regulatory T cells in long-lasting Graves disease. Library construction for TCR beta used iRepertoire HTBI primers and Arm-PCR of CDR3 regions. TCRdb reanalysed the multiplex PCR reads using MiXCR and keeps one entry per CDR3 protein. The table includes about 470,000 distinct CDR3 sequences, under 15% detected once. This sample also belongs to another study, concerning T cells in Graves' hyperthyroidism and ophthalmopathy. That work contributes: Recently diagnosed hyperthyroidism of less than 2 months' duration affected patients aged 18 to 65. TCR CDR3 regions were first amplified by RT-PCR with HTBI primers. Most clonotypes expanded in the thyroid (above 0.001) were also present in blood.

The clonotype comes from a woman aged 25-40 years with Graves disease. The chain couples TRBV20-1 to TRBJ2-3; TRBD2 matches 12 bases. Here the sequenced sample was peripheral blood mononuclear cells (PBMCs), taken at new diagnosis, from a patient treated with antithyroid drugs. CDR3 bases: TGCAGTGCTAGCCCCAAGACTAGCGGGAGCCAAGATACGCAGTATTTT. Translated, it gives CSASPKTSGSQDTQYF.